Listed below are T cell receptor beta chains from one sample, sequenced in a study of response to subunit inactivated influenza vaccine. One entry per CDR3 protein, called by TCRdb with MiXCR from the RT-PCR reads. The sample lists around 850,000 distinct CDR3 sequences, under 20% seen once, with approximately 11% in the top ten. The starting material was PBMCs from blood, obtained about 5 days after vaccination. These receptors all stem from a man aged 45 to 65 who received an inactivated influenza vaccine. CDR3s include the opening cysteine and the closing phenylalanine or tryptophan. D genes are given only for firm matches. The size field is filled for only some rows; it gives once, few, many or a size class.

cdr3_length,j_call,v_call,d_call,clone_size,cdr3_aa,cdr3_nt
12,TRBJ1-5,TRBV12-3/TRBV12-4,.,.,CASRIKDNPQHF,TGTGCCAGCAGGATAAAGGACAACCCCCAGCATTTT
14,TRBJ2-3,TRBV28,.,.,CASDRWLSTDTQYF,TGTGCCAGCGACAGGTGGCTTAGCACAGATACGCAGTATTTT
16,TRBJ1-2,TRBV7-2,TRBD1,.,CASSLVRTGGDYGYTF,TGTGCCAGCAGCTTAGTCCGGACAGGAGGTGACTATGGCTACACCTTC
14,TRBJ2-5,TRBV10-3,TRBD2,.,CAIRGTSEGETQYF,TGTGCCATCAGAGGGACTAGCGAGGGGGAGACCCAGTACTTC
16,TRBJ1-1,TRBV6-1,.,.,CASSAEGGMVNTEAFF,TGTGCCAGCAGTGCGGAAGGTGGGATGGTGAACACTGAAGCTTTCTTT
14,TRBJ2-5,TRBV21-1,.,few,CASSKAVPGDTQYF,TGTGCCAGCAGCAAAGCGGTCCCCGGAGACACCCAGTACTTC
18,TRBJ2-2,TRBV6-2/TRBV6-3,TRBD1,.,CASSYPPDRGSNTGELFF,TGTGCCAGCAGTTACCCACCAGACAGGGGTTCGAACACCGGGGAGCTGTTTTTT
13,TRBJ2-3,TRBV4-2,.,few,CASSQVRGDTQYF,TGTGCCAGCAGCCAGGTCAGAGGGGATACGCAGTATTTT
15,TRBJ2-5,TRBV4-1,TRBD1,.,CASSRTEGGTETQYF,TGCGCCAGCAGCCGAACGGAAGGGGGCACGGAGACCCAGTACTTC
16,TRBJ1-2,TRBV25-1,TRBD1,few,CASSEFSGTGNYGYTF,TGTGCCAGCAGTGAATTTTCCGGGACAGGGAACTATGGCTACACCTTC
13,TRBJ2-7,TRBV12-3/TRBV12-4,TRBD1,few,CASRKGTVREQYF,TGTGCCAGTAGAAAGGGGACAGTCCGCGAGCAGTACTTC
15,TRBJ2-5,TRBV7-8,.,few,CASSILRDIQETQYF,TGTGCCAGCAGTATCCTCCGGGACATCCAAGAGACCCAGTACTTC
15,TRBJ1-1,TRBV6-2/TRBV6-3,.,few,CASRSGTSRSPEAFF,TGTGCCAGCAGATCCGGGACCTCCAGATCCCCTGAAGCTTTCTTT
14,TRBJ2-4,TRBV5-6,.,.,CASSLGGAKDIQYF,TGTGCCAGCAGCCTGGGGGGGGCGAAGGACATTCAGTACTTC
15,TRBJ1-6,TRBV20-1,.,few,CSARPHAGRDSPLHF,TGCAGTGCTAGACCCCACGCAGGACGGGATTCACCCCTCCACTTT
16,TRBJ1-5,TRBV20-1,.,few,CSARDGGDYSNQPQHF,TGCAGTGCTAGAGACGGAGGCGACTATAGCAATCAGCCCCAGCATTTT
16,TRBJ2-1,TRBV6-5,.,.,CASSYLGLGIYNEQFF,TGTGCCAGCAGTTACCTAGGGTTGGGGATCTACAATGAGCAGTTCTTC
15,TRBJ2-3,TRBV12-3/TRBV12-4,TRBD1,many,CASSLARTGGNTQYF,TGTGCCAGCAGTTTAGCTCGGACAGGGGGAAATACGCAGTATTTT
14,TRBJ2-7,TRBV18,.,.,CASSPTGQSYEQYF,TGTGCCAGCTCACCAACAGGACAGTCCTACGAGCAGTACTTC
15,TRBJ2-3,TRBV12-3/TRBV12-4,TRBD1,.,CASSKGQGATDTQYF,TGTGCCAGCAGTAAAGGACAGGGGGCCACAGATACGCAGTATTTT
15,TRBJ2-1,TRBV11-2,.,.,CASSQGGHSYNEQFF,TGTGCCAGCAGCCAGGGGGGACACTCTTACAATGAGCAGTTCTTC
15,TRBJ2-1,TRBV6-5,.,many,CASSYSSGGWNEQFF,TGTGCCAGCAGTTACTCTAGCGGAGGCTGGAATGAGCAGTTCTTC
15,TRBJ1-1,TRBV5-1,.,.,CASSLDREMGTEAFF,TGCGCCAGCAGCTTGGACAGGGAAATGGGCACTGAAGCTTTCTTT
11,TRBJ2-7,TRBV5-1,.,many,CASRQGREQYF,TGCGCCAGCAGACAAGGACGGGAGCAGTACTTC
14,TRBJ1-5,TRBV30,TRBD1,.,CAWSVPGGGQPQHF,TGTGCCTGGAGTGTACCAGGGGGCGGTCAGCCCCAGCATTTT
14,TRBJ1-2,TRBV28,TRBD1,.,CASRDRESNYGYTF,TGTGCCAGCAGGGACAGGGAGTCAAACTATGGCTACACCTTC
14,TRBJ2-7,TRBV29-1,TRBD1,.,CSVEAPDRDYEQYF,TGCAGCGTTGAAGCCCCGGACAGGGATTACGAGCAGTACTTC
15,TRBJ2-7,TRBV18,.,few,CASSPPGRGIDEQYF,TGTGCCAGCTCACCACCGGGACGGGGGATCGACGAGCAGTACTTC
16,TRBJ2-3,TRBV9,.,few,CASSVEAATFTDTQYF,TGTGCCAGCAGCGTAGAAGCAGCGACCTTCACAGATACGCAGTATTTT
9,TRBJ2-3,TRBV29-1,.,.,CSVPDTQYF,TGCAGCGTTCCTGATACGCAGTATTTT
16,TRBJ2-1,TRBV4-1,TRBD2,.,CASSQRASGRGDEQFF,TGCGCCAGCAGCCAACGAGCTAGCGGGAGAGGAGATGAGCAGTTCTTC
15,TRBJ2-5,TRBV21-1,.,few,CASSKVERGRETQYF,TGTGCCAGCAGCAAAGTCGAGCGGGGGCGGGAGACCCAGTACTTC
16,TRBJ2-2,TRBV9,.,few,CASSAGAELYTGELFF,TGTGCCAGCAGCGCCGGGGCAGAACTCTACACCGGGGAGCTGTTTTTT
14,TRBJ2-1,TRBV28,.,.,CASVLTRRGDEQFF,TGTGCCAGCGTCCTCACACGCAGGGGCGATGAGCAGTTCTTC
17,TRBJ1-1,TRBV12-3/TRBV12-4,TRBD1,.,CASSLYSLTGKNTEAFF,TGTGCCAGCAGTTTATACTCTCTGACAGGGAAGAACACTGAAGCTTTCTTT
12,TRBJ2-7,TRBV29-1,.,.,CSVEQGNNEQYF,TGCAGCGTTGAACAGGGTAACAACGAGCAGTACTTC
13,TRBJ1-2,TRBV29-1,.,.,CSVVSRESNGYTF,TGCAGCGTTGTTTCCAGGGAGTCTAATGGCTACACCTTC
17,TRBJ2-4,TRBV11-2,TRBD1,few,CASSSPLTGVAKNIQYF,TGTGCCAGCAGCTCCCCCCTGACAGGGGTGGCCAAAAACATTCAGTACTTC
16,TRBJ2-7,TRBV10-3,TRBD1,few,CAISEEGDRVSLGQYF,TGTGCCATCAGTGAGGAGGGGGACAGGGTGAGCCTTGGGCAGTACTTC
15,TRBJ2-7,TRBV7-2,TRBD1,.,CASSSGQSPSYEQYF,TGTGCCAGCAGCTCGGGACAGTCTCCCTCCTACGAGCAGTACTTC
17,TRBJ2-5,TRBV4-2,TRBD1,.,CASSQGDSQGAQETQYF,TGTGCCAGCAGCCAGGGAGATTCTCAGGGGGCTCAGGAGACCCAGTACTTC
16,TRBJ1-6,TRBV5-5,.,many,CASRPDFRESNSPLHF,TGTGCCAGCAGACCTGATTTCCGGGAATCGAATTCACCCCTCCACTTT
16,TRBJ1-6,TRBV4-3,TRBD1,few,CASSQDAAGGNSPLHF,TGCGCCAGCAGCCAAGATGCCGCAGGGGGCAATTCACCCCTCCACTTT
16,TRBJ2-4,TRBV7-2,TRBD2,few,CASSRTSGRAGNIQYF,TGTGCCAGCAGCCGGACTAGCGGGAGGGCCGGAAACATTCAGTACTTC
15,TRBJ2-7,TRBV4-3,.,few,CASSQMSGQSYEQYF,TGCGCCAGCAGCCAAATGTCAGGGCAGTCCTACGAGCAGTACTTC
15,TRBJ1-4,TRBV4-3,.,.,CASSQSVGIGEKLFF,TGCGCCAGCAGCCAAAGCGTCGGGATAGGGGAAAAACTGTTTTTT
16,TRBJ2-1,TRBV18,TRBD2,.,CASSPLAGVPLNEQFF,TGTGCCAGCTCACCACTAGCGGGAGTGCCTCTCAATGAGCAGTTCTTC
14,TRBJ1-4,TRBV2,.,.,CASRSMGRWEKLFF,TGTGCCAGCAGGTCAATGGGGCGTTGGGAAAAACTGTTTTTT